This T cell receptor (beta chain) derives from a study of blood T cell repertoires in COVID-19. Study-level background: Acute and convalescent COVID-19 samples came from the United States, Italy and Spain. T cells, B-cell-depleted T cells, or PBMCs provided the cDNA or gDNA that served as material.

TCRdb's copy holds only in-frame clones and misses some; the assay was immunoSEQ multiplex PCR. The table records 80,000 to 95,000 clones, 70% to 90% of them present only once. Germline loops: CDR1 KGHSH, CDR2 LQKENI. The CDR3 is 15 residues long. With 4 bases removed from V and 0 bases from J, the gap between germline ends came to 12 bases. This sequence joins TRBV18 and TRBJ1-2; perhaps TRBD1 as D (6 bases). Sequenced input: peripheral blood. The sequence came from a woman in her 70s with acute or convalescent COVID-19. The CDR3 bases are TGTGCCAGCTCACGAGGACAGACCGCTAACTATGGCTACACCTTC. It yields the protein CASSRGQTANYGYTF.